Described below is a single T cell receptor beta chain sequence and its context. What it binds is unknown. As for the donors, each was a healthy bone marrow donor. Nominally healthy donors provided the samples, though records likely missed some immune exposures. V dropped 5 bases and J dropped 0; count of bases not matched to a gene: 3. Germline loops: CDR1 MDHEN, CDR2 SYDVKM. There are 15 residues in the CDR3. The PCR had 60 Vbeta and 13 Jbeta primers. Here immunoSEQ multiplex PCR was the method, and the copy in TCRdb shows in-frame clones only, minus some. This sample contains just over 80,000 clones. This record belongs to a study of cytomegalovirus exposure and HLA in healthy donors. Study conclusions and caveats: A later analysis reported that several of the most significant clusters appeared to be linked to common viral pathogens, among them Epstein-Barr virus.

This TCR derives from a woman aged 25-40 years in good health and CMV-seronegative. Material: PBMCs. This rearrangement joins TRBV28 to TRBJ1-4; 7 bases are shared with TRBD1. This CDR3 is CASSATGATNEKLFF. The CDR3, as DNA: TGTGCCAGCAGTGCCACAGGGGCAACTAATGAAAAACTGTTTTTT.